The clone carrying this TCR beta chain showed up many times. Its antigen is not known. The CDR3 extends over 14 amino acids. J was trimmed by 5 bases and V by 4 bases; bases with no gene match: 5. Germline V lookup: CDR1 SEHNR, CDR2 FQNEAQ (reference sequence). Using its own MiXCR run on the RT-PCR reads, TCRdb lists one record per CDR3 protein. The repertoire holds around 470,000 distinct CDR3 sequences, with around 7.9% as singletons. This sample stems from a study of response to subunit inactivated influenza vaccine. General study points: The authors suggested that few new T cells are recruited per seasonal influenza vaccination.

This chain uses TRBV7-9 with TRBJ2-7; 10 nucleotides match TRBD1. Sequences were derived from PBMCs from blood, sampled 23 months after vaccination. This clonotype was sampled from a man aged 50-75 years who received an inactivated influenza vaccine. CDR3 sequence reads: CASSSGDRGNEQYF. In nucleotides, the CDR3 is TGTGCCAGCAGCTCCGGGGACAGGGGAAACGAGCAGTACTTC.